These T cell receptor beta chains were read from a single sample in a study of T cells in Graves' hyperthyroidism and ophthalmopathy. A single record per CDR3 protein comes from TCRdb applying MiXCR to the multiplex PCR reads. The data show a few hundred thousand distinct CDR3 sequences, about half seen once. The sample was peripheral blood or thyroid tissue (not recorded which). These TCRs come from a woman aged 18-29 years with Graves' hyperthyroidism. CDR3s include the opening cysteine and the closing phenylalanine or tryptophan. The D gene is left open where the match is weak. Some rows mark clone size as missing; the rest say once, few, many or name a class of expanded clone.

CDR3nt	CDR3aa	d_gene	abundance	v_gene	j_gene
TGTGCCAGCAGTGATCTTCCGGGGACTGGAAACACCATATATTTT	CASSDLPGTGNTIYF	-	-	TRBV2	TRBJ1-3
TGCAGTGCCTCAGCTGCCGGGTCCTACGAGCAGTACTTC	CSASAAGSYEQYF	-	-	TRBV20-1	TRBJ2-7
TGTGCCACCAGTGGAACCGGACAGGGCTCTTATGGCTACACCTTC	CATSGTGQGSYGYTF	TRBD1	-	TRBV24-1	TRBJ1-2
TGTGCCAGCAGCGGACTAGGCCCGGCCTACGAGCAGTACTTC	CASSGLGPAYEQYF	TRBD2	-	TRBV2	TRBJ2-7
TGTGCCAGCAGTTTTGAGGAGTGGGCCTACGAGCAGTACTTC	CASSFEEWAYEQYF	-	many	TRBV2	TRBJ2-7
TGTGCCAGCAGTTTGACAGGGTATAATTCACCCCTCCACTTT	CASSLTGYNSPLHF	TRBD1	many	TRBV12-3/TRBV12-4	TRBJ1-6
TGTGCCAGCTCCCCACGGAGCGGAACCGGGGAGCTGTTTTTT	CASSPRSGTGELFF	-	few	TRBV18	TRBJ2-2
TGTGCCAGCAGCTTAGCGGGGACAGGGAATTCACCCCTCCACTTT	CASSLAGTGNSPLHF	TRBD1	-	TRBV7-8	TRBJ1-6
TGTGCCAGCAGTAACGCCCGGGGGGACGAGCAGTACTTC	CASSNARGDEQYF	TRBD2	many	TRBV6-5	TRBJ2-7
TGCAGTGTGAAAATAGGACTAGAGCTTTACGAGCAGTACTTC	CSVKIGLELYEQYF	TRBD2	many	TRBV20-1	TRBJ2-7
TGTGCCAGCAGCTTATTTGCGGGACCGATGAACACTGAAGCTTTCTTT	CASSLFAGPMNTEAFF	-	-	TRBV7-2	TRBJ1-1
TGTGCCAGCAGCTCCGAGCACTCCTACGAGCAGTACTTC	CASSSEHSYEQYF	-	many	TRBV7-9	TRBJ2-7
TGTGCCAGCAGCTTGGGGCGGGACGGACAAGAGACCCAGTACTTC	CASSLGRDGQETQYF	-	many	TRBV5-6	TRBJ2-5
TGTGCCATCAGTGAGTCGTCAGGGCCCCTATATAACTATGGCTACACCTTC	CAISESSGPLYNYGYTF	-	many	TRBV10-3	TRBJ1-2
TGCAGCGTTGGAGAGCTGGCGGAGACCCAGTACTTC	CSVGELAETQYF	-	-	TRBV29-1	TRBJ2-5
TGTGCCACCAGTGAAGGGACTCTTGGGTACACTGAAGCTTTCTTT	CATSEGTLGYTEAFF	-	-	TRBV24-1	TRBJ1-1
TGCAGTTTCGCGAGGGGCTCCTTGAACACTGAAGCTTTCTTT	CSFARGSLNTEAFF	-	many	TRBV20-1	TRBJ1-1
TGTGCCAGCATTGAAGGACAGGAGGAAAAACTGTTTTTT	CASIEGQEEKLFF	TRBD1	many	TRBV2	TRBJ1-4
TGCGCCAGCAGCTTGGTGACAGGGCTTACCGGGGAGCTGTTTTTT	CASSLVTGLTGELFF	TRBD1	-	TRBV5-1	TRBJ2-2
TGTGCCAGTAGGATTGACGGACAGGAACACTACGAGCAGTACTTC	CASRIDGQEHYEQYF	TRBD1	many	TRBV19	TRBJ2-7
TGTGCCAGCAGCTTGGGACTAGCGACCAACACCGGGGAGCTGTTTTTT	CASSLGLATNTGELFF	TRBD2	many	TRBV5-6	TRBJ2-2
TGTGCCAGCAGCTTAAGCGGGAGGTCCACTGAAGCTTTCTTT	CASSLSGRSTEAFF	-	-	TRBV7-3	TRBJ1-1
TGTGCCAGCGGCTCAGGACTAGCGGGAGCGCGTGAGCAGTTCTTC	CASGSGLAGAREQFF	TRBD2	-	TRBV7-9	TRBJ2-1
TGTGCCAGTAGTATTCTACAGGGCGATAATGAAAAACTGTTTTTT	CASSILQGDNEKLFF	-	-	TRBV19	TRBJ1-4
TGTGCCAGCAAGTTGGCGGGAGTAGGAACAGATACGCAGTATTTT	CASKLAGVGTDTQYF	TRBD2	few	TRBV2	TRBJ2-3
TGCAGTGCTAGAGATGCTAGCGGGAGGGGCAACGAGCAGTACTTC	CSARDASGRGNEQYF	TRBD2	-	TRBV20-1	TRBJ2-7
TGCGCCAGCAGCCTAAGGGAGTGGGGGGTCTACGAGCAGTACTTC	CASSLREWGVYEQYF	-	many	TRBV4-1	TRBJ2-7
TGTGCCACCAGTGTGAGGACACCTGAAGCTTTCTTT	CATSVRTPEAFF	-	-	TRBV24-1	TRBJ1-1
TGCAGCGTTGTTAACGAGGCGGATATTGAAGCTTTCTTT	CSVVNEADIEAFF	-	many	TRBV29-1	TRBJ1-1
TGTGCCAGCAGTAAAGGGGATCAGCCCCAGCATTTT	CASSKGDQPQHF	-	many	TRBV5-5	TRBJ1-5
TGTGCCAGCAGCTTGGTGAGGACCCGTAACTATGGCTACACCTTC	CASSLVRTRNYGYTF	-	many	TRBV5-6	TRBJ1-2
TGTGCCAGCAGTGTGGACGCGACCTATGGCTACACCTTC	CASSVDATYGYTF	-	-	TRBV2	TRBJ1-2
TGTGCCAGCAGTGCCTCTAGCCACGAGCAGTACTTC	CASSASSHEQYF	-	-	TRBV2	TRBJ2-7
TGTGCCAGCAGCTCGCCCGCGGGGGAGGTATCTGGAAACACCATATATTTT	CASSSPAGEVSGNTIYF	-	many	TRBV13	TRBJ1-3
TGTGCCAGCAGCTTAGTGGGACTAGGGTCGACCGGGCAGTACTTC	CASSLVGLGSTGQYF	TRBD2	-	TRBV5-4	TRBJ2-7
TGCAGCGTTGTCCCACGACTAGCAGGCACAGATACGCAGTATTTT	CSVVPRLAGTDTQYF	TRBD2	many	TRBV29-1	TRBJ2-3
TGTGCCAGCAGCCCCTCATGGGGCGGTACCTACGAGCAGTACTTC	CASSPSWGGTYEQYF	-	-	TRBV2	TRBJ2-7
TGTGCCTGGAGTTCGGCTAGCGGGAGGAGGACCGGGGAGCTGTTTTTT	CAWSSASGRRTGELFF	TRBD2	few	TRBV30	TRBJ2-2
TGTGCCTGGGGACAGGGAAATCAGCCCCAGCATTTT	CAWGQGNQPQHF	TRBD1	few	TRBV30	TRBJ1-5
TGTGCCAGCAGCTCACTCTCGGGCTATGGCTACACCTTC	CASSSLSGYGYTF	-	many	TRBV7-9	TRBJ1-2
TGTGGAAGCGGGTCATCACAAGAGACCCAGTACTTC	CGSGSSQETQYF	-	once	TRBV2	TRBJ2-5
TGTGCCAGCAGAGCCGACAGGGCCGGGGAGCTGCTTTTT	CASRADRAGELLF	TRBD1	few	TRBV9	TRBJ2-2
TGCAGTGCCAGAACTAGTTTCCGCACAGATACGCAGTATTTT	CSARTSFRTDTQYF	-	-	TRBV20-1	TRBJ2-3
TGCGCCAGCAGCATCGGGCTAGCGGAGTCCGAGCAGTACTTC	CASSIGLAESEQYF	TRBD2	-	TRBV5-8	TRBJ2-7
TGCAGTGCCAGCTCAGGGGGTGGCAATCAGCCCCAGCATTTT	CSASSGGGNQPQHF	TRBD1	-	TRBV20-1	TRBJ1-5
TGTGCCAGCAGCACCGGGACAGGGGGCTTCGAGCAGTACTTC	CASSTGTGGFEQYF	TRBD1	many	TRBV12-3/TRBV12-4	TRBJ2-7
TGTGCCAATGCGGGAGGGCGGCACGAGCAGTACTTC	CANAGGRHEQYF	TRBD2	-	TRBV7-9	TRBJ2-7
TGTGCCACCAGGAAGGGCAACACCGGGGAGCTGTTTTTT	CATRKGNTGELFF	-	-	TRBV24-1	TRBJ2-2
TGCAGTGCTAGACCGGGACTAGCGAATCAAGAGACCCAGTACTTC	CSARPGLANQETQYF	TRBD2	many	TRBV20-1	TRBJ2-5
TGCAGTGCTAGAGGACTTCGGGACAGTCTTGCCGAGACCCAGTACTTC	CSARGLRDSLAETQYF	TRBD1	-	TRBV20-1	TRBJ2-5
TGTGCCAGCAGCTCGGGGGCCCAAGAGACCCAGTACTTC	CASSSGAQETQYF	-	-	TRBV7-7	TRBJ2-5
TGTACCAGCAGAGGGGGCAATCAGCCCCAGCATTTT	CTSRGGNQPQHF	-	many	TRBV6-5	TRBJ1-5
TGTGCCAGTGGGAAGGACACTACGGAAGCTTTCTTT	CASGKDTTEAFF	-	-	TRBV19	TRBJ1-1
TGTGCCAGCAAAGGGCTGACTAGCGGGACCTACGAGCAGTACTTC	CASKGLTSGTYEQYF	TRBD2	-	TRBV6-5	TRBJ2-7
TGCAGTGCCGACAGGGGCCTAGCGGGAGGGTCCGACGTCCTGACTTTC	CSADRGLAGGSDVLTF	TRBD2	-	TRBV20-1	TRBJ2-6